The rows below give T cell receptor beta chains drawn from one sample of a study of response to subunit inactivated influenza vaccine. TCRdb fed the RT-PCR reads into MiXCR, producing one record per CDR3 protein. The sample consists of 500,000 to 550,000 distinct CDR3 sequences, roughly a quarter of them appearing once. The data also belong to a second study, concerning T cells expressing NK-cell markers.

The specimen comprised CD4+ T cells sorted from PBMCs, sampled about 13 days after vaccination. Receptor source: a man aged 45-65 years who received an inactivated influenza vaccine. Each CDR3 is given with its conserved first and last residue. A D gene is named only where the DNA matches it firmly. Not every row has a clone size; where given, it reads once, few, many or a size class.

V: TRBV20-1
J: TRBJ2-4
size: .
D: TRBD2
DNA: TGCAGTGCTAGACTCCAGGGAACTAGCGGGATCGCGGCCAAAAACATTCAGTACTTC
CDR3: CSARLQGTSGIAAKNIQYF

V: TRBV6-2/TRBV6-3
J: TRBJ2-7
size: few
D: TRBD2
DNA: TGTGCCAGCAGTTACTCGAGGTTCGGGCGGGAGTTCGCCTACGAGCAGTACTTC
CDR3: CASSYSRFGREFAYEQYF

V: TRBV11-1
J: TRBJ2-2
size: .
D: .
DNA: TGTGCCAGCAGCCCTTCGACAGGCACCGGGGAGCTGTTTTTT
CDR3: CASSPSTGTGELFF

V: TRBV27
J: TRBJ1-1
size: .
D: .
DNA: TGTGCCATGTTTCGTGTCGACACTGAAGCTTTCTTT
CDR3: CAMFRVDTEAFF

V: TRBV2
J: TRBJ2-5
size: few
D: .
DNA: TGTGCCAGCAGTTTGACATTCAAGGAGACCCAGTACTTC
CDR3: CASSLTFKETQYF

V: TRBV10-3
J: TRBJ1-1
size: .
D: .
DNA: TGTGCCATCAGCGGGGGAGGAAACACTGAAGCTTTCTTT
CDR3: CAISGGGNTEAFF

V: TRBV7-9
J: TRBJ1-6
size: many
D: .
DNA: TGTGCCAGCAGCCGAAGGACGGAGACACCCCTCCACTTT
CDR3: CASSRRTETPLHF

V: TRBV12-3/TRBV12-4
J: TRBJ2-3
size: few
D: TRBD1
DNA: TGTGCCAGCAGACTATCCTGGGTGGCCTACTCGGGACAGGGTTTGGATACGCAGTATTTT
CDR3: CASRLSWVAYSGQGLDTQYF

V: TRBV6-1
J: TRBJ2-1
size: few
D: TRBD2
DNA: TGTGCCAGCAGGGGGACTAGCGGGCCCCGGGACAATGAGCAGTTCTTC
CDR3: CASRGTSGPRDNEQFF

V: TRBV7-6
J: TRBJ2-5
size: .
D: .
DNA: TGTGCCAGCAGCTTAGCCGGGGGGCAAAGGGAGACCCAGTACTTC
CDR3: CASSLAGGQRETQYF

V: TRBV29-1
J: TRBJ2-5
size: many
D: .
DNA: TGCAGCACTGGACTCTCTCAAGAGACCCAGTACTTC
CDR3: CSTGLSQETQYF

V: TRBV5-1
J: TRBJ1-6
size: .
D: .
DNA: TGCGCCAGCAGCCCGACAGAGGGTTCACCCCTCCACTTT
CDR3: CASSPTEGSPLHF

V: TRBV12-3/TRBV12-4
J: TRBJ1-1
size: few
D: .
DNA: TGTGCCAGCAGTTCGGGATCCTTAGGGACCTGGCCCGGGGCCTTGAACACTGAAGCTTTCTTT
CDR3: CASSSGSLGTWPGALNTEAFF

V: TRBV7-2
J: TRBJ2-5
size: few
D: TRBD2
DNA: TGTGCCAGCAGCCCCGAGACTAGCGGGAGGGCCTGGGAGACCCAGTACTTC
CDR3: CASSPETSGRAWETQYF

V: TRBV9
J: TRBJ2-5
size: few
D: TRBD1
DNA: TGTGCCAGCAGCACTGGGACAGTCCAAGAGACCCAGTACTTC
CDR3: CASSTGTVQETQYF

V: TRBV11-1
J: TRBJ1-4
size: few
D: TRBD1
DNA: TGTGCCAGCAGCTTAGAGACAGGGTTTCAACTGTTTTTT
CDR3: CASSLETGFQLFF

V: TRBV7-9
J: TRBJ2-7
size: .
D: TRBD1
DNA: TGTGCCAGCAGGCCGACAGGGTTCGGCTACGAGCAGTACTTC
CDR3: CASRPTGFGYEQYF

V: TRBV7-2
J: TRBJ1-4
size: .
D: .
DNA: TGTGCCAGCAGCTTAGTAGGAGGGGCTGTTAATGAAAAACTGTTTTTT
CDR3: CASSLVGGAVNEKLFF

V: TRBV28
J: TRBJ2-5
size: .
D: TRBD2
DNA: TGTGCGATCTCTAGCGGGGGCATCCAAGAGACCCAGTACTTC
CDR3: CAISSGGIQETQYF

V: TRBV12-3/TRBV12-4
J: TRBJ2-1
size: few
D: .
DNA: TGTGCCAGCACATCGAGCTCCTACAATGAGCAGTTCTTC
CDR3: CASTSSSYNEQFF

V: TRBV20-1
J: TRBJ2-5
size: .
D: TRBD2
DNA: TGCAGTGCTACCGGGACTAGCGTCGGAGAGACCCAGTACTTC
CDR3: CSATGTSVGETQYF

V: TRBV3-1
J: TRBJ1-2
size: few
D: TRBD1
DNA: TGTGCCAGCAGCCCCGAACCGGGACAGGGCAGCTATGGCTACACCTTC
CDR3: CASSPEPGQGSYGYTF

V: TRBV7-9
J: TRBJ2-7
size: .
D: TRBD1
DNA: TGTGCCAGCAGCCCCCGGGGGACAGGACCATACGAGCAGTACTTC
CDR3: CASSPRGTGPYEQYF

V: TRBV20-1
J: TRBJ1-1
size: few
D: .
DNA: TGCAGTGCTATAACACCGATGAACACTGAAGCTTTCTTT
CDR3: CSAITPMNTEAFF

V: TRBV20-1
J: TRBJ2-3
size: .
D: .
DNA: TGCAGTGTTAGAGGAGTTTCAGATACGCAGTATTTT
CDR3: CSVRGVSDTQYF

V: TRBV20-1
J: TRBJ2-5
size: .
D: TRBD1
DNA: TGCAGTGCTAGAGGGTCCGGGACAGGGACCCAAGAGACCCAGTACTTC
CDR3: CSARGSGTGTQETQYF

V: TRBV14
J: TRBJ2-5
size: .
D: TRBD2
DNA: TGTGCCAGCAGCCCCATAGCGGGAGGGCCACAAGAGACCCAGTACTTC
CDR3: CASSPIAGGPQETQYF

V: TRBV27
J: TRBJ1-1
size: .
D: .
DNA: TGTGCCAGCACCCCTCGGGGTTTCTTGAACACTGAAGCTTTCTTT
CDR3: CASTPRGFLNTEAFF

V: TRBV4-3
J: TRBJ2-6
size: .
D: .
DNA: TGCGCCAGCAGCCAATCAGTCCAGGGGTGGTCTGGGGCCAACGTCCTGACTTTC
CDR3: CASSQSVQGWSGANVLTF

V: TRBV10-3
J: TRBJ1-2
size: few
D: .
DNA: TGTGCCATCAGTCCGGCAGGGACCATCTATGGCTACACCTTC
CDR3: CAISPAGTIYGYTF

V: TRBV30
J: TRBJ1-2
size: .
D: TRBD1
DNA: TGTGCCTGGAGCAGGCAGGGGGCTAGTATGGACTATGGCTACACCTTC
CDR3: CAWSRQGASMDYGYTF

V: TRBV5-1
J: TRBJ2-5
size: few
D: .
DNA: TGCGCCAGCAGCAAATCATTCGCGACTGAAGAGACCCAGTACTTC
CDR3: CASSKSFATEETQYF

V: TRBV10-3
J: TRBJ2-5
size: few
D: TRBD1
DNA: TGTGCCATCAGAGCGACAGGGGCCGAGGAGACCCAGTACTTC
CDR3: CAIRATGAEETQYF

V: TRBV28
J: TRBJ1-2
size: .
D: .
DNA: TGTGCCAGCAGTTTAGGGGGGTTGGGGTATGGCTACACCTTC
CDR3: CASSLGGLGYGYTF

V: TRBV25-1
J: TRBJ1-2
size: few
D: .
DNA: TGTGCCAGCAGGGCCAACGTGGGCGGCTACACCTTC
CDR3: CASRANVGGYTF

V: TRBV5-1
J: TRBJ2-7
size: few
D: .
DNA: TGCGCCAGCAGCCCTGGTAGCGGAGGATACTACGAGCAGTACTTC
CDR3: CASSPGSGGYYEQYF

V: TRBV7-2
J: TRBJ2-5
size: many
D: .
DNA: TGTGCCAGCAGCCCAGGACTACCCGGGGAGACCCAGTACTTC
CDR3: CASSPGLPGETQYF

V: TRBV20-1
J: TRBJ2-2
size: .
D: .
DNA: TGCAGTGCTAGAGAGCAGGGCCCCCTCGGCGGGGAGCTGTTTTTT
CDR3: CSAREQGPLGGELFF

V: TRBV7-2
J: TRBJ2-1
size: .
D: .
DNA: TGTGCCAGCAGCTTTGGGGACGCCCGATACAATGAGCAGTTCTTC
CDR3: CASSFGDARYNEQFF

V: TRBV3-1
J: TRBJ2-3
size: .
D: TRBD2
DNA: TGTGCCAGCAGCCCTGCCCGATCTAGAGCGGGGACAGATACGCAGTATTTT
CDR3: CASSPARSRAGTDTQYF

V: TRBV12-5
J: TRBJ2-5
size: many
D: .
DNA: TGTGCTAGTGGTTTGGGAACAGGTCTCACGTGGGGCCAAGAGACCCAGTACTTC
CDR3: CASGLGTGLTWGQETQYF

V: TRBV28
J: TRBJ2-7
size: .
D: TRBD2
DNA: TGTGCCAGCAGTTGGCGCGGAACTAGCGCCGAGCAGTACTTC
CDR3: CASSWRGTSAEQYF